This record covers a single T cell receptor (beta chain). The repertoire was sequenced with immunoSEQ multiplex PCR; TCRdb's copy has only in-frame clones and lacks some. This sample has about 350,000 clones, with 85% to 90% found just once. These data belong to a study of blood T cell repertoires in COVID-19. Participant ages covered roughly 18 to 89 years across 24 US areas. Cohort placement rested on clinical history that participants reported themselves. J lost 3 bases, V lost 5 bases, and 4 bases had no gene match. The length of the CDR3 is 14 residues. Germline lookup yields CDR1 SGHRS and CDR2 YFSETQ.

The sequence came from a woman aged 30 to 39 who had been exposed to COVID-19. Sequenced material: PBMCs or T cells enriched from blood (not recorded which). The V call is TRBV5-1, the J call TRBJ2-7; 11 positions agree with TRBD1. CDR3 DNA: TGCGCCAGCAGAGGGGACAGGGGGGGCTACGAGCAGTACTTC. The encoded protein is CASRGDRGGYEQYF.